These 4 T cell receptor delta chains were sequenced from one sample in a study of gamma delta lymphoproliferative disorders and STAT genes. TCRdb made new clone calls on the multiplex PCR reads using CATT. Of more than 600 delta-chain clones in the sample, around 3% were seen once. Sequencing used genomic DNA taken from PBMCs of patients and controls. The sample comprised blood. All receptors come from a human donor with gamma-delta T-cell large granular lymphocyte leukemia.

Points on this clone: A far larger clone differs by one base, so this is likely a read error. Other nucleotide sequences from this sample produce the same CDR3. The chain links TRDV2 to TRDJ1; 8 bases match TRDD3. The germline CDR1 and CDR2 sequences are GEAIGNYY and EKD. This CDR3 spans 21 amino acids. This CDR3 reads CACDSILGALRRSPNTDKLIF. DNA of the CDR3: TGTGCCTGTGACTCAATACTGGGGGCCCTCCGGCGATCCCCGAACACGGATAAACTCATCTTT.

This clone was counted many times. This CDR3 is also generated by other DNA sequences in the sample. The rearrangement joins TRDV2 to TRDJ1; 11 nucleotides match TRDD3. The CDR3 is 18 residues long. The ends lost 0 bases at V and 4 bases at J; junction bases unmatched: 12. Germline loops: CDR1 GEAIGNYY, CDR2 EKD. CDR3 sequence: CACDTVGLGDTRGDKLIF. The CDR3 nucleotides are TGTGCCTGTGACACCGTAGGGCTGGGGGATACCAGAGGCGATAAACTCATCTTT.

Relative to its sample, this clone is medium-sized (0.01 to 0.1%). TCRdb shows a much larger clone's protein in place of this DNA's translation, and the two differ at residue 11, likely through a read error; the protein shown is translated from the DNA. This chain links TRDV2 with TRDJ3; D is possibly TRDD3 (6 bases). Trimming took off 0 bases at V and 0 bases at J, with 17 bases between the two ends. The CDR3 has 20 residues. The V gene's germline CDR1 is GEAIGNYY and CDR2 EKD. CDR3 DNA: TGTGCCTGTGACACCTCCGGGGGACACCCTCCCTCCTGGGACACCCGACAGATGTTTTTC. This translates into CACDTSGGHPPSWDTRQMFF.

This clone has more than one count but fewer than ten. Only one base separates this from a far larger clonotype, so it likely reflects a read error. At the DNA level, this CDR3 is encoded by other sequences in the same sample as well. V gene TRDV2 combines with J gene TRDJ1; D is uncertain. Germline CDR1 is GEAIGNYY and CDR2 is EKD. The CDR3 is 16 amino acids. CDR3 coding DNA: TGTGCCTGTGACCCCCTCGGGAGTCGTAACACCGATAAACTCATCTTC. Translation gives CACDPLGSRNTDKLIF.